This T cell receptor beta chain was recorded in a study of cytomegalovirus exposure and HLA in healthy donors (dated by TCRdb to about 2017). Regarding the research as a whole: An earlier analysis of several hundred of the donors reported around 280 Gb of sequence data and 117 million unique TCR beta sequences obtained from about 179 million T cells. An early release that covered several hundred HLA-typed donors contained 300 to 350 gigabases of sequencing data and 65 million to 100 million unique TCR sequences. Of the approximately 400 genotyped donors, 65% to 90% fell in the genetic ancestry cluster associated with self-reported Caucasian donors. The study aimed to test whether signatures of past pathogen exposure could be identified by cataloging public T cell receptors. Using immunosequencing, the study profiled T cell repertoires from 550 to 750 subjects and related those repertoires to cytomegalovirus serostatus. A separate validation cohort of roughly 130 different subjects was used in addition to the roughly 620-subject first cohort. To predict cytomegalovirus infection status, the study combined high-throughput TCR immunosequencing, statistical association of individual TCRs with disease status, and machine learning. A later analysis re-analyzed previously published TCR beta repertoires from 660 or so donors and added high-resolution HLA genotyping to study TCR occurrence patterns. In the later analysis, no new phenotypic data were used to find candidate immune exposures; instead, reliance was placed on TCR beta sequences and their occurrence across donors. To decide whether each TCR beta V gene segment behaved as functional or pseudogenic, an earlier analysis of fewer than 750 of the donors relied on high-throughput TCR beta sequencing. Donor age, sex, ethnicity and CMV serostatus were collected together with the repertoire data. In a later genetic analysis, genome-wide SNP genotypes for 398 of the 666 donors were used, and that subset was treated as a discovery cohort. All discovery cohort repertoires had been generated using a single sequencing platform. HLA typing covered class I and class II loci at four-digit resolution. The number of typed donors differed by locus: about 620-640 for A, B, C, DRB1 and DQB1; 500 to 550 for DQA1; 606 for DPA1; and some 470 for DPB1. Because of strong linkage in the cohort, five DR-DQ haplotypes were treated as single units for association and clustering. Across 398 genotyped donors of the cohort, an average of approximately 200,000 unique TCR beta nucleotide sequences per donor were sequenced, and 15% to 20% of those sequences were non-productive.

In total, 500 to 700 healthy bone marrow donors made up the cohort. At the time of sampling, every cohort member was nominally healthy, though immune exposures that went unrecorded were likely present. The donor was CMV seronegative and belonged to the group of several hundred seronegative cohort members. Each donor provided a peripheral blood sample, and peripheral blood mononuclear cells were used for TCR beta sequencing. The Qiagen DNeasy Blood Extraction Kit was used to extract genomic DNA from the blood cell samples. Libraries were made using the immunoSEQ multiplex PCR assay. For the multiplex PCR, a mixture combining 60 forward primers for TCR Vbeta segments and 13 reverse primers for TCR Jbeta segments was used. The CDR3 region of rearranged TCR beta genes was amplified from genomic DNA by a multiplex PCR assay. On the Illumina HiSeq System, the amplified TCR beta libraries were sequenced as 87-base-pair reads. Turning to the authors' computational methods: In a later analysis, about 80 million unique TCR beta chains were counted across the roughly 670 repertoires, and roughly 10 million of these chains were shared by at least two donors. Raw reads were error-corrected and collapsed into unique sequences by a nearest-neighbor algorithm in which closely related sequences were merged to remove PCR and sequencing errors. CDR3 sequences were aligned to IMGT reference sequences to assign V, D and J gene segments. For a sequence to be retained, a match of at least six nucleotides to both a V gene segment and a J gene segment was required. A rearrangement counted as productive if the CDR3 had no stop codons and remained in frame with V and J, and every other rearrangement counted as non-productive. CDR3 was defined by IMGT convention, running from the second conserved V-encoded cysteine to the conserved J-encoded phenylalanine. The earlier analysis of 550 to 650 of the donors excluded any sequence lacking an unambiguous match to a single V gene segment. In an earlier analysis of 587 of the donors, V segments were called functional above 56.7% productive rearrangements and were called segregating when the between-donor standard deviation exceeded 5%. A statistical classification framework was developed to diagnose cytomegalovirus status using the catalog of TCR beta chain sequences. V and J gene assignment, in a later analysis, came from comparing TCR nucleotide sequences with IMGT/GENE-DB human TR gene sequences. The TCRdist pipeline was used in a later analysis to assign CDR3 sequences and most-parsimonious VDJ recombination scenarios. In a later analysis, each TCR beta chain was defined by its CDR3 amino acid sequence together with its V-gene family, and reads without a unique V-gene family were excluded. In a later analysis, approximately 590 highly shared, low-generation-probability nucleotide sequences were removed to address suspected cross-contamination and a sequencing artifact. For each public chain, a later analysis derived a clonal expansion index from normalized ranks of inferred template counts within each repertoire. In a later analysis, generation probabilities were computed with a VDJ recombination model fitted to out-of-frame rearrangements, and the resulting probabilities were checked against IGoR. A later analysis scored TCR-TCR, TCR-HLA and TCR-CMV co-occurrence with hypergeometric tests, applying a repertoire-size bias correction to TCR pairs. False discovery rates were estimated in a later analysis by permuting HLA or CMV assignments 20 times. In a later analysis, co-occurring TCRs were grouped using DBSCAN, and TCRdist sequence similarity was added for clustering within HLA-allele-positive subsets. For co-occurrence clustering, repertoires with fewer than 30,000 or more than 120,000 public chains were excluded, along with 4 to 6 repertoires with anomalous nucleotide sharing. Held by TCRdb, this immuneACCESS table contains in-frame sequences only and omits some clones. Under half of the omission traces to an unresolved V gene where checked; the cause of the rest is unknown. V and J calls and clone size are copied from that table; D and trimming were computed from the DNA. The sample table shows roughly 120,000 clones, and 8% to 9.5% are seen once. The ten biggest clones cover about 5.5% of the sample.

This clone was observed a handful of times. The antigen this receptor binds is unknown. No base quality values were provided; no much bigger clone lies one nucleotide off. The paper as a whole reports these results and caveats: In a later analysis, TCR association rates were found to vary across HLA loci, with the most associated TCRs seen for DRB1 alleles and the fewest for HLA-C alleles. Strong co-occurrence of HLA alleles, especially DR and DQ, made assigning TCR associations to individual alleles difficult. In an earlier analysis of approximately 590 of the donors, most TCR beta V segments appeared in productive rearrangements about 87% or about 30% of the time, broadly matching IMGT annotations. In a later analysis, 15,000 to 20,000 TCR beta sequences were associated with specific HLA alleles at a false discovery rate of 0.05. The 87-base-pair reads could not distinguish some IMGT-functional V segments, including TRBV6-2 and TRBV6-3, so those segments were excluded. A further reported finding was that TCR beta sequences accurately predicted the HLA-A and HLA-B alleles for most subjects in the first cohort. In vitro tests confirmed that a few of the cytomegalovirus-associated TCR beta chains recognize cytomegalovirus antigens. The study gave a list of about 150 TCR beta chains associated with cytomegalovirus. Compared with equally common non-associated chains, HLA-associated TCR beta chains in a later analysis were more clonally expanded and had lower generation probabilities. A group of highly shared sequence variants was considered likely to be a technical artifact of the sequencing pipeline. Only TCR beta chains were sequenced in this cohort, and the absence of alpha or paired-chain data limited detectable features. The earlier analysis of nearly 600 of the donors excluded some 15 rarely observed V segments, including chromosome 9 orphons, because counts were too low. The only immune exposure information available for the cohort was CMV serostatus. The authors suggested that the approach could potentially be extended to other disease states and immunological phenotypes. According to a later genetic analysis, donors in an Asian-associated ancestry cluster had fewer N-insertions in productive TCRs than the approximately 700-donor mean. Linkage disequilibrium might explain the correlated functional status among segregating V segments, but an unknown experimental factor could not be excluded. Most TCR sequences were seen in very few donors, while some public TCRs were found in many individuals. Cytomegalovirus status was reported to be diagnosed by the classifier with high specificity and sensitivity in both the original and validation cohorts. The presence/absence analyses assumed that sequencing depth was roughly uniform across donors, and that assumption may not be true. A later analysis found that most CMV-associated TCR beta chains appeared HLA-restricted, with HLA associations seemingly driven largely by CMV exposure. A later genetic analysis associated a missense DCLRE1C variant with V-gene and J-gene trimming of TCR beta chains, and an independent cohort replicated the association. A later analysis reported that several top co-occurrence clusters appeared linked to parvovirus B19, influenza, CMV and Epstein-Barr virus. HLA typing was unavailable for some donors at each locus, so association tests used only the typed subset.

The CDR3 has 14 amino acids, counting the end cysteine and phenylalanine. CDR3 DNA is the only sequence kept; it has 42 bases, read in frame from the first base. The CDR1 and CDR2 encoded by the germline V gene are ENHRY and SYGVKD. Trimming removed 4 bases from V and 7 bases from J, leaving 16 bases between the germline ends. This receptor was taken from a man aged 35 to 55 in good health and CMV-seronegative. Sequencing was performed on PBMCs. The rearranged segments are TRBV10-3 and TRBJ1-2, with a weak D call of TRBD1 (5 bases match). Here the CDR3 is given as CAISGDGGAGGYTF. The nucleotides are TGTGCCATCAGTGGAGATGGGGGAGCGGGTGGCTACACCTTC.